The 32 T cell receptor beta chains in this list originate from one sample, sequenced in a study of beta chain features in type 1 diabetes. The authors reverse transcribed all of the isolated RNA, so sequencing captured expressed TCRB transcripts. Assay used: immunoSEQ multiplex PCR; TCRdb lists only in-frame clones, some missing. The repertoire holds 350,000 to 400,000 clones, with more than 12% as singletons. The sample taken for sequencing was naive CD4+ T cells from blood. These receptors originate from a woman between 18 and 30 years old in good health.

This clone was seen more than once but under ten times. The gene calls are TRBV30 and TRBJ1-1, with a tentative D call TRBD1 (5 bases). Per the germline V gene, CDR1 is GTSNPN and CDR2 is SVGIG (reference sequence). Trimming pared 2 bases from V and 6 bases from J, leaving 16 bases between. This CDR3 contains 14 residues. The DNA of the CDR3 is TGTGCCTGGAGTAGTGGAGGGGTTTGGCCTGAAGCTTTCTTT. It specifies CAWSSGGVWPEAFF. Looking up the rest from reference TRBV30 and TRBJ1-1 gives the full variable domain: SQTIHQWPATLVQPVGSPLSLECTVEGTSNPNLYWYRQAAGRGLQLLFYSVGIGQISSEVPQNLSASRPQDRQFILSSKKLLLSDSGFYLCAWSSGGVWPEAFFGQGTRLTVV.

The V call is TRBV27, the J call TRBJ1-1, with 11 nucleotides matching TRBD1. From germline, CDR1 is MNHEY and CDR2 SMNVEV (reference sequence). The length of the CDR3 is 15 residues. V trimming: 4 bases; J trimming: 2 bases; junction bases outside the gene matches: 3. CDR3 sequence reads: CASSWDRGDNTEAFF. Here the CDR3 DNA reads TGTGCCAGCAGTTGGGACAGGGGGGACAACACTGAAGCTTTCTTT.

This clone was detected only a few times. The genes are TRBV30 and TRBJ2-7, with 8 bases that match TRBD1. The CDR3 extends over 13 amino acids. With V trimmed by 2 bases and J by 3 bases, 3 bases remained unmatched. CDR1 and CDR2 from the germline V gene are GTSNPN and SVGIG (reference sequence). CDR3 loop: CAWSTTGGYEQYF. The CDR3 DNA reads TGTGCCTGGAGTACTACAGGGGGCTACGAGCAGTACTTC.

The gene calls are TRBV2 and TRBJ2-6, with TRBD1 matching 7 bases. The V and J ends lost 5 bases and 0 bases, in that order; junction bases with no gene match: 7. From germline, CDR1 is SNHLY and CDR2 FYNNEI. The CDR3 loop spans 17 amino acids. As DNA, the CDR3 is TGTGCCAGCAGTCCGGGACAGCCCACCTCTGGGGCCAACGTCCTGACTTTC. This encodes CASSPGQPTSGANVLTF.

The rearrangement joins TRBV4-1 to TRBJ1-2, with a possible D match to TRBD1 (5 bases). V gave up 0 bases and J gave up 2 bases, with 7 bases separating them. The CDR3 contains 14 residues. Germline assignment: CDR1 MGHRA and CDR2 YSYEKL. Here the CDR3 reads CASSQDYRNYGYTF. In DNA form, the CDR3 reads TGCGCCAGCAGCCAAGACTACAGGAACTATGGCTACACCTTC.

The sample holds a few counts of this clone. The chain carries TRBV29-1 and TRBJ1-1; D gene unclear. Germline loops: CDR1 SQVTM, CDR2 ANQGSEA. The CDR3 covers 15 residues. V lost 6 bases to trimming and J lost 3 bases, with 20 bases between them. The CDR3 nucleotides read TGCAGCGTACGGGGTAAGGTCCGCCAGGACACTGAAGCTTTCTTT. Translated, it gives CSVRGKVRQDTEAFF.

This clone occurred a few times. The junction does not match germline at one end; this may be a read error. The chain links TRBV6-5 to TRBJ1-1; a possible D gene is TRBD1 (5 bases). The CDR3 is 13 amino acids. Germline values: CDR1 MNHEY, CDR2 SVGAGI. The CDR3 nucleotides read TGTGCCAGCAGTTACCGGGCAAAGACAGTCCCTAGATTT. This gives the protein CASSYRAKTVPRF.

The table lists this clone with a few counts. The gene calls are TRBV30 and TRBJ2-1; D possibly corresponds to TRBD2 (6 bases). This CDR3 region has 19 residues. Germline V gene data show CDR1 as GTSNPN and CDR2 as SVGIG (reference sequence). Trimming cost V 1 base and J 0 bases, with 22 bases left between them. CDR3 DNA sequence: TGTGCCTGGAGTGCCCACCCGACTAGATTCGGCAGCTCCTACAATGAGCAGTTCTTC. Translated, it gives CAWSAHPTRFGSSYNEQFF.

The chain carries TRBV10-3 and TRBJ2-3; TRBD2 agrees at 11 bases. The trim removed 3 bases at V and 4 bases at J, leaving 3 bases unmatched. The CDR3 has 15 amino acids. Germline V lookup: CDR1 ENHRY, CDR2 SYGVKD. CDR3 DNA sequence: TGTGCCATCAGTGATAGCGGGAGGGCCCCAGATACGCAGTATTTT. This encodes CAISDSGRAPDTQYF.

The CDR3 DNA is TGTGCCAGCAGCGCCTCCCATACTTACACTGAAGCTTTCTTT. It translates to CASSASHTYTEAFF. V is TRBV7-9 and J is TRBJ1-1, with D unresolved. The V end lost 5 bases, the J end lost 3 bases, and 13 bases lay between the germline ends. Germline V gene sequence: CDR1 SEHNR, CDR2 FQNEAQ (reference sequence). The CDR3 is 14 residues long.

The chain employs TRBV30 and TRBJ2-2, with 7 bases lining up with TRBD1. Germline V gives CDR1 GTSNPN, CDR2 SVGIG (reference sequence). V lost 7 bases, J lost 1 base, and 6 bases stayed unmatched. The CDR3 loop spans 14 amino acids. As DNA, the CDR3 is TGTGCCTCTCAGACAGGGTGGAACACCGGGGAGCTGTTTTTT. Its translation: CASQTGWNTGELFF.

This clone was counted between two and nine times. The chain carries TRBV7-2 and TRBJ2-3; the match to TRBD2 covers 9 bases. CDR1 is SGHTA and CDR2 is FQGNSA in the germline V gene. The CDR3 runs to 15 residues. Losses at the gene ends were 3 bases for V and 4 bases for J; bases not matched to a gene: 5. CDR3 amino acids: CASSFSGRWADTQYF. CDR3 sequence (DNA): TGTGCCAGCAGCTTTAGCGGGAGATGGGCAGATACGCAGTATTTT.

The chain is built from TRBV6-1 and TRBJ1-5, with D possibly being TRBD1 (6 bases). Per the germline V gene, CDR1 is MNHNS and CDR2 is SASEGT. This CDR3 is built from 14 residues. Deletions cut 1 base from V and 3 bases from J, with 7 bases between. Here the CDR3 reads CASSEGDTNQPQHF. In DNA form, the CDR3 reads TGTGCCAGCAGTGAAGGGGACACCAATCAGCCCCAGCATTTT.

CDR3: CASSQARLMNTEAFF. The CDR3 nucleotides are TGCGCCAGCAGCCAAGCGAGGCTTATGAACACTGAAGCTTTCTTT. The chain uses TRBV4-1 and TRBJ1-1, with D hard to call. Trimming stripped 1 base from V and 0 bases from J, with 9 bases between. Germline V CDR1 and CDR2: MGHRA, YSYEKL. CDR3 length: 15 residues.

This chain joins TRBV5-1 and TRBJ1-4, with 8 bases identical to TRBD1. CDR1 is SGHRS and CDR2 is YFSETQ in the germline V gene. Germline trimming cut 1 base from V and 4 bases from J; bases unmatched to any gene: 3. The CDR3 has 15 amino acids. The CDR3, as DNA: TGCGCCAGCAGCTTGAAGGGACAGGTTAATGAAAAACTGTTTTTT. Translated, it gives CASSLKGQVNEKLFF. Full variable domain (missing parts from reference TRBV5-1 and TRBJ1-4): KAGVTQTPRYLIKTRGQQVTLSCSPISGHRSVSWYQQTPGQGLQFLFEYFSETQRNKGNFPGRFSGRQFSNSRSEMNVSTLELGDSALYLCASSLKGQVNEKLFFGSGTQLSVL.

This clone appeared a few times. The chain recombines TRBV6-1 with TRBJ1-1; D might be TRBD1 (5 bases). CDR1 and CDR2 from the germline V gene are MNHNS and SASEGT. V lost 7 bases, J lost 1 base, and 16 bases lay in between. CDR3 length equals 15 residues. The CDR3 region is CASMKNRTPNTEAFF. DNA for the CDR3: TGTGCCAGCATGAAAAACAGGACCCCGAACACTGAAGCTTTCTTT.

This clone has just a few counts. The rearrangement uses TRBV29-1 and TRBJ2-7, with 7 bases fitting TRBD2. The CDR3 length is 14 residues. Germline V gives CDR1 SQVTM, CDR2 ANQGSEA. Trimming cost V 3 bases and J 4 bases; bases outside gene matches: 9. CDR3 bases: TGCAGCGTTGATGGGAGGGGCTCGATGTACGAGCAGTACTTC. Amino acid sequence: CSVDGRGSMYEQYF.

The sample holds a few counts of this clone. The V call is TRBV6-1, the J call TRBJ1-1; D may be TRBD1 (5 bases). CDR1 is MNHNS, CDR2 SASEGT, per germline. CDR3 length equals 15 residues. V shed 3 bases and J shed 4 bases, with 15 bases lying between them. CDR3 nucleotide sequence: TGTGCCAGCAGTGAGGGGCCTAGGCGCGGCACTGAAGCTTTCTTT. Its protein is CASSEGPRRGTEAFF.

This clone was detected a few times. The chain recombines TRBV30 with TRBJ1-2, with D possibly TRBD1 on 5 matching bases. Germline loops: CDR1 GTSNPN, CDR2 SVGIG (reference sequence). The V gene lost 4 bases and the J gene lost 5 bases, with 11 bases spanning the gap. The CDR3 covers 12 residues. CDR3 DNA sequence: TGTGCCTGGACATCGGGACTTTATGGCTACACCTTC. Its protein product is CAWTSGLYGYTF.

This clone came up a few times. As DNA, the CDR3 is TGTGCCAGCAGCTTAAACAGGGATCAGCCCCAGCATTTT. Protein: CASSLNRDQPQHF. The chain uses TRBV13 and TRBJ1-5; a possible D gene is TRBD1 (6 bases). The CDR3 spans 13 residues. V gave up 2 bases and J gave up 5 bases, with 7 bases separating them. Germline V gene sequence: CDR1 PRHDT, CDR2 FYEKMQ (reference sequence).

The V gene is TRBV14, the J gene TRBJ2-3; D gene ambiguous. The V gene's germline CDR1 is SGHDN and CDR2 FVKESK. The CDR3 spans 17 residues. With 4 bases removed from V and 1 base from J, the gap between germline ends came to 18 bases. CDR3 nucleotide sequence: TGTGCCAGCAGCCCCTACTGGTCTCCCCGGGGCACAGATACGCAGTATTTT. Its translation is CASSPYWSPRGTDTQYF. Looking up the rest from reference TRBV14 and TRBJ2-3 gives the full variable domain: EAGVTQFPSHSVIEKGQTVTLRCDPISGHDNLYWYRRVMGKEIKFLLHFVKESKQDESGMPNNRFLAERTGGTYSTLKVQPAELEDSGVYFCASSPYWSPRGTDTQYFGPGTRLTVL.

The chain uses TRBV30 and TRBJ2-7; 12 bases fit TRBD2. The CDR3 covers 14 residues. Germline CDR1 GTSNPN, CDR2 SVGIG (reference sequence). The V segment lost 4 bases and the J segment 7 bases; nucleotides outside the gene matches: 8. In DNA, the CDR3 is TGTGCCTGGACAAGGACTAGCGGGATTGGTGAGCAGTACTTC. It codes for CAWTRTSGIGEQYF.

V and J are TRBV25-1 and TRBJ2-7; 9 bases match TRBD1. V trimming: 3 bases; J trimming: 3 bases; junction bases outside the gene matches: 6. This CDR3 is built from 15 residues. Germline V gene lookup returns CDR1 MGHDK and CDR2 SYGVNS. CDR3 in DNA: TGTGCCAGCAGTGATGCCGGGGACAGGGTCTACGAGCAGTACTTC. Protein: CASSDAGDRVYEQYF.

The chain's CDR3 is CASRPGEYTEAFF. DNA of the CDR3: TGTGCCAGCAGACCAGGGGAATACACTGAAGCTTTCTTT. This chain joins TRBV28 and TRBJ1-1; D possibly corresponds to TRBD1 (6 bases). The CDR3 has 13 amino acids. The germline V gene encodes CDR1 MDHEN and CDR2 SYDVKM. The germline V and J ends were trimmed by 6 bases and 3 bases, with 11 bases remaining between them.

This clone was seen only a few times. The V gene is TRBV7-2, the J gene TRBJ2-3, with D possibly being TRBD2 (5 bases). There are 15 residues in the CDR3. Germline values: CDR1 SGHTA, CDR2 FQGNSA. With 7 bases removed from V and 1 base from J, the gap between germline ends came to 15 bases. CDR3 in amino acids: CASTPGMPRTDTQYF. In nucleotides, the CDR3 is TGTGCCAGCACTCCGGGGATGCCCCGCACAGATACGCAGTATTTT.

This clone was detected only a few times. The chain recombines TRBV9 with TRBJ2-1, with TRBD2 identical over 10 bases. CDR3 size: 16 residues. V dropped 3 bases and J dropped 5; count of bases not matched to a gene: 8. CDR1 is SGDLS, CDR2 YYNGEE, per germline. The CDR3 loop is CASSAIAGGGNNEQFF. The CDR3 nucleotides read TGTGCCAGCAGCGCTATAGCGGGAGGCGGCAACAATGAGCAGTTCTTC.

The genes are TRBV7-9 and TRBJ2-1; 14 nucleotides match TRBD2. CDR1 and CDR2 from the germline V gene are SEHNR and FQNEAQ (reference sequence). The CDR3 covers 16 residues. The ends lost 4 bases at V and 10 bases at J; junction bases unmatched: 9. The DNA for the CDR3 is TGTGCCAGCAGCTCACGGACTAGCGGGAGGCCCCAAGAGCAGTTCTTC. This gives the protein CASSSRTSGRPQEQFF.

The table lists this clone with a few counts. The chain carries TRBV6-4 and TRBJ2-1, with D uncertain. CDR1 and CDR2 (germline): MRHNA, SNTAGT. With 2 bases removed from V and 7 bases from J, the gap between germline ends came to 6 bases. This CDR3 is 12 amino acids long. In DNA form, the CDR3 reads TGTGCCAGCAGTGACCAGAATAATGAGCAGTTCTTC. Amino acids: CASSDQNNEQFF.

This clone appeared a single time. The chain links TRBV28 to TRBJ2-7; D gene uncertain. The V end lost 7 bases, the J end lost 1 base, and 8 bases lay between the germline ends. Germline loops: CDR1 MDHEN, CDR2 SYDVKM. This CDR3 region has 12 residues. The chain's CDR3 is CASTVASYEQYF. In nucleotides, the CDR3 is TGTGCCAGCACCGTGGCATCCTACGAGCAGTACTTC. Together with reference TRBV28 and TRBJ2-7, the CDR3 gives the full variable domain: DVKVTQSSRYLVKRTGEKVFLECVQDMDHENMFWYRQDPGLGLRLIYFSYDVKMKEKGDIPEGYSVSREKKERFSLILESASTNQTSMYLCASTVASYEQYFGPGTRLTVT.

The sample holds a few counts of this clone. This chain uses TRBV7-2 with TRBJ2-1; possibly TRBD1 for D (6 bases). V was pared by 1 base and J by 8 bases, with 12 bases between. The V gene's germline CDR1 is SGHTA and CDR2 FQGNSA. The CDR3 sequence is 14 residues long. The CDR3 DNA follows: TGTGCCAGCAGCTTAGACAGGGTTGCGGATGAGCAGTTCTTC. Protein sequence: CASSLDRVADEQFF. Full variable domain (missing parts from reference TRBV7-2 and TRBJ2-1): GAGVSQSPSNKVTEKGKDVELRCDPISGHTALYWYRQSLGQGLEFLIYFQGNSAPDKSGLPSDRFSAERTGGSVSTLTIQRTQQEDSAVYLCASSLDRVADEQFFGPGTRLTVL.

The gene calls are TRBV7-9 and TRBJ2-3, with TRBD2 matching 11 bases. V gave up 6 bases and J gave up 4 bases; unmatched junction bases: 6. The CDR3 is 15 residues long. Germline V gives CDR1 SEHNR, CDR2 FQNEAQ (reference sequence). The DNA for the CDR3 is TGTGCCAGCAGACAACTAGCGGGAGTTGCAGATACGCAGTATTTT. It is translated as CASRQLAGVADTQYF. The complete variable domain, with remaining parts taken from reference TRBV7-9 and TRBJ2-3, reads DTGVSQNPRHKITKRGQNVTFRCDPISEHNRLYWYRQTLGQGPEFLTYFQNEAQLEKSRLLSDRFSAERPKGSFSTLEIQRTEQGDSAMYLCASRQLAGVADTQYFGPGTRLTVL.

The J gene is TRBJ1-1, the V gene TRBV30; possible D gene TRBD1, 5 bases. The V gene lost 0 bases and the J gene lost 8 bases, with 10 bases spanning the gap. This CDR3 has 12 amino acids. The germline V gene has CDR1 GTSNPN and CDR2 SVGIG (reference sequence). Written as DNA, the CDR3 is TGTGCCTGGAGTGTGGGCAGGGCAGAAGCTTTCTTT. This gives the protein CAWSVGRAEAFF. The full variable domain, completed using reference TRBV30 and TRBJ1-1, is SQTIHQWPATLVQPVGSPLSLECTVEGTSNPNLYWYRQAAGRGLQLLFYSVGIGQISSEVPQNLSASRPQDRQFILSSKKLLLSDSGFYLCAWSVGRAEAFFGQGTRLTVV.